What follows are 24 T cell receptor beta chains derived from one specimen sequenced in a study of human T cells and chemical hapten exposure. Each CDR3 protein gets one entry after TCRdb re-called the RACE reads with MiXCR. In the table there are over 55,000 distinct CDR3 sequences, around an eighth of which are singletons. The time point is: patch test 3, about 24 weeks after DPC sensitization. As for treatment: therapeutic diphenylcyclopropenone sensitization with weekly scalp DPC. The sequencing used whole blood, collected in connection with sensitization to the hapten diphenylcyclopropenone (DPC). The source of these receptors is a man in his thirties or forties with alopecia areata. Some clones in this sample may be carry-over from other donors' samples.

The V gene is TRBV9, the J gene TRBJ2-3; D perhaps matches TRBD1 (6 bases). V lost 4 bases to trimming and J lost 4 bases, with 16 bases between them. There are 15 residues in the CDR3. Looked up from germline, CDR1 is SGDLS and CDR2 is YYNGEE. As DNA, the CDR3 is TGTGCCAGCAGCCTCGAACAGGGTATTTCAGATACGCAGTATTTT. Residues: CASSLEQGISDTQYF.

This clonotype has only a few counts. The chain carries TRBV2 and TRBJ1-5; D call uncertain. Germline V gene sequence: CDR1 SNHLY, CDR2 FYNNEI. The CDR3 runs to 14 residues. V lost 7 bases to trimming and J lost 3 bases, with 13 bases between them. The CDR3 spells CASKILGSNQPQHF. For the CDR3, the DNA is TGTGCCAGCAAGATCCTCGGCTCCAATCAGCCCCAGCATTTT. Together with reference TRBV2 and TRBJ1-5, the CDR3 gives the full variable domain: EPEVTQTPSHQVTQMGQEVILRCVPISNHLYFYWYRQILGQKVEFLVSFYNNEISEKSEIFDDQFSVERPDGSNFTLKIRSTKLEDSAMYFCASKILGSNQPQHFGDGTRLSIL.

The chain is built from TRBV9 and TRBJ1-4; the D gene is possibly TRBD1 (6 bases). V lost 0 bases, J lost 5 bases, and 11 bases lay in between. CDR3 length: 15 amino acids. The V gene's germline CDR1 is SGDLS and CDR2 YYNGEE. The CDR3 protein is CASSVETGANEKLFF. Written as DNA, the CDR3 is TGTGCCAGCAGCGTAGAGACAGGCGCAAATGAAAAACTGTTTTTT.

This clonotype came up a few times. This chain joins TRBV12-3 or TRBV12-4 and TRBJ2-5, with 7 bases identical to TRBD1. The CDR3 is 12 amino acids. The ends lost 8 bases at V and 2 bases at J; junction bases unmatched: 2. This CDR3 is CASGTAQETQYF. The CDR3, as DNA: TGTGCCAGCGGGACAGCACAAGAGACCCAGTACTTC.

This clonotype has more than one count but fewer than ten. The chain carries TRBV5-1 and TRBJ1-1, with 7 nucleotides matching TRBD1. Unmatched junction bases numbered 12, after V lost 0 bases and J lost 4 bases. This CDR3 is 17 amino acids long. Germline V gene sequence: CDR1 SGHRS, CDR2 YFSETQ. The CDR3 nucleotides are TGCGCCAGCAGCTTGGCCCCTCGGACAGGCCTAATCACTGAAGCTTTCTTT. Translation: CASSLAPRTGLITEAFF.

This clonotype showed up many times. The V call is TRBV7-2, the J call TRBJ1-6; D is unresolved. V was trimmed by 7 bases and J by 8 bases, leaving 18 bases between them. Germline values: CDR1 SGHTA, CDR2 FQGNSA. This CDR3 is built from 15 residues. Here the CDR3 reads CASMPTGVWDSPLHF. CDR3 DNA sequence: TGTGCCAGCATGCCAACCGGGGTCTGGGATTCACCCCTCCACTTT. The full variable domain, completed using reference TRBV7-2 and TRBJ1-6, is GAGVSQSPSNKVTEKGKDVELRCDPISGHTALYWYRQSLGQGLEFLIYFQGNSAPDKSGLPSDRFSAERTGGSVSTLTIQRTQQEDSAVYLCASMPTGVWDSPLHFGNGTRLTVT.

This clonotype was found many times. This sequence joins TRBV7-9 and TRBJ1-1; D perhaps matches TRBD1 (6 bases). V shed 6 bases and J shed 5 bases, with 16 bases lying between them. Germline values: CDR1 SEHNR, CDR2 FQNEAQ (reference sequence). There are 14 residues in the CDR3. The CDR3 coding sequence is TGTGCCAGCAGTGTCCGAGGGGGGTTTACTGAAGCTTTCTTT. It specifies CASSVRGGFTEAFF.

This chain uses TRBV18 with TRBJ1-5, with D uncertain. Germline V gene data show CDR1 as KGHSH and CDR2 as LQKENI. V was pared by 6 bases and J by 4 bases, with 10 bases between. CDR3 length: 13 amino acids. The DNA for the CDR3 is TGTGCCAGCTCTGATGACGGGAATCAGCCCCAGCATTTT. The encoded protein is CASSDDGNQPQHF.

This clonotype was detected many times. The CDR3 sequence is CASSLVQGPRAYEQYF. Here the CDR3 DNA reads TGTGCCAGCAGCTTAGTCCAGGGCCCCAGGGCCTACGAGCAGTACTTC. The chain couples TRBV7-6 to TRBJ2-7; weak D call: TRBD1 (5 bases). The CDR3 consists of 16 residues. Between the trimmed V and J ends, which lost 1 base and 2 bases, there was a span of 15 bases. CDR1 is SGHVS and CDR2 is FNYEAQ in the germline V gene.

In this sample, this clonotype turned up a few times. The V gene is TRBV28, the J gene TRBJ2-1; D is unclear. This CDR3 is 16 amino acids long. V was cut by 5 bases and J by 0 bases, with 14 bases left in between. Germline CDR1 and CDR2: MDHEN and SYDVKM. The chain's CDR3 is CASSTDFSSSYNEQFF. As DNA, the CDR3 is TGTGCCAGCAGTACCGACTTCTCGAGCTCCTACAATGAGCAGTTCTTC.

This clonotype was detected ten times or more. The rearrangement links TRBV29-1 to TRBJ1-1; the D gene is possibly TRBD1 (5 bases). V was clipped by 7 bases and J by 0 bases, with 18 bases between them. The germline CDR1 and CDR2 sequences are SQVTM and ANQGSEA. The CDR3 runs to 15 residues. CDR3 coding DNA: TGCAGCGCCTCCTCGGGTTGGGGCATGAACACTGAAGCTTTCTTT. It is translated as CSASSGWGMNTEAFF.

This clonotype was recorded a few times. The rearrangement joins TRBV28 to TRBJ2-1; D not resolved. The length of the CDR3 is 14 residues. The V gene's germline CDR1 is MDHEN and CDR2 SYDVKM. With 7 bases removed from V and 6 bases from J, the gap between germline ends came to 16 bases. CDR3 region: CASTVDAWGNEQFF. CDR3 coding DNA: TGTGCCAGCACCGTGGACGCTTGGGGCAATGAGCAGTTCTTC.

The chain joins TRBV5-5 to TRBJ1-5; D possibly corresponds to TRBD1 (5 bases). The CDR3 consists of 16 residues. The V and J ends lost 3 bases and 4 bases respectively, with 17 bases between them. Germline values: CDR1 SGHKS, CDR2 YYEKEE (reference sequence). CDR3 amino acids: CASSWAPGGGNQPQHF. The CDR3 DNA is TGTGCCAGCAGCTGGGCCCCCGGGGGAGGGAATCAGCCCCAGCATTTT.

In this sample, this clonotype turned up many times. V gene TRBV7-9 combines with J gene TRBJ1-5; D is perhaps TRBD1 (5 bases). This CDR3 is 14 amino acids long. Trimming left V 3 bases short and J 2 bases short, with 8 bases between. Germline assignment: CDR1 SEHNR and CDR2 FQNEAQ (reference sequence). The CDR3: CASSFGAGNQPQHF. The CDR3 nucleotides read TGTGCCAGCAGCTTTGGGGCCGGCAATCAGCCCCAGCATTTT. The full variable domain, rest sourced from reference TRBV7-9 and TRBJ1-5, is DTGVSQNPRHKITKRGQNVTFRCDPISEHNRLYWYRQTLGQGPEFLTYFQNEAQLEKSRLLSDRFSAERPKGSFSTLEIQRTEQGDSAMYLCASSFGAGNQPQHFGDGTRLSIL.

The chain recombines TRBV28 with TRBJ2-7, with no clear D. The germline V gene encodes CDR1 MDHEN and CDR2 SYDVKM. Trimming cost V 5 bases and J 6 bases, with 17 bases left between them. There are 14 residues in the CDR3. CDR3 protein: CASSRIDAPREQYF. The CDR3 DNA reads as TGTGCCAGCAGTCGGATTGATGCTCCCCGCGAGCAGTACTTC.

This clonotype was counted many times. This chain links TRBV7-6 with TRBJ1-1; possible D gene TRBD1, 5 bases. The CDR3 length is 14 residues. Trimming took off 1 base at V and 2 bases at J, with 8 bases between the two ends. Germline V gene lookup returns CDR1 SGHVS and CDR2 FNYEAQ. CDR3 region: CASSLGGPNTEAFF. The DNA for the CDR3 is TGTGCCAGCAGCTTAGGGGGCCCCAACACTGAAGCTTTCTTT.

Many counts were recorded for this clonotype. This chain's CDR3 is CASSLDRNTEAFF. The CDR3 DNA reads TGTGCCAGCAGTCTCGACAGGAACACTGAAGCTTTCTTT. The genes are TRBV27 and TRBJ1-1, with D perhaps TRBD1 (5 bases). The CDR3 totals 13 residues. V lost 5 bases, J lost 1 base, and 8 bases lay in between. Germline V gene sequence: CDR1 MNHEY, CDR2 SMNVEV (reference sequence).

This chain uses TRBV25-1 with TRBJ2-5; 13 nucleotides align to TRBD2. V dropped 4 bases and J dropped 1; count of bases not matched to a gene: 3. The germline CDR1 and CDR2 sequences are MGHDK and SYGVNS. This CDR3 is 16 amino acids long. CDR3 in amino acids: CASSVGLAGAQETQYF. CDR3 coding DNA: TGTGCCAGCAGTGTAGGACTAGCGGGGGCCCAAGAGACCCAGTACTTC.

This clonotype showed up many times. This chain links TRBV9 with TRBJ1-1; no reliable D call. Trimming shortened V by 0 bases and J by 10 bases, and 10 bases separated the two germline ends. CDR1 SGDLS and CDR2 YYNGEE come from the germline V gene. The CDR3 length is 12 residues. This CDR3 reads CASSVGEGRAFF. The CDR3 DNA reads TGTGCCAGCAGCGTAGGGGAGGGTCGAGCTTTCTTT.

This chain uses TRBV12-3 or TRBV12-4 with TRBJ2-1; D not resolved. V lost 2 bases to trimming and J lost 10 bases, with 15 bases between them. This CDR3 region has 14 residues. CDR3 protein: CASSLRDRSVEQFF. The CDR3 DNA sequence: TGTGCCAGCAGTTTAAGAGACCGGTCCGTCGAGCAGTTCTTC.

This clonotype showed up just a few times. The CDR3: CSATYSGGVTDTQYF. The CDR3 nucleotides read TGCAGCGCTACCTATAGCGGGGGAGTCACAGATACGCAGTATTTT. The chain uses TRBV29-1 and TRBJ2-3, with TRBD2 matching 9 bases. Per germline, CDR1 SQVTM and CDR2 ANQGSEA. Trimming at V came to 7 bases and at J to 2 bases, leaving 10 bases not matched to a gene. The CDR3 runs 15 residues.

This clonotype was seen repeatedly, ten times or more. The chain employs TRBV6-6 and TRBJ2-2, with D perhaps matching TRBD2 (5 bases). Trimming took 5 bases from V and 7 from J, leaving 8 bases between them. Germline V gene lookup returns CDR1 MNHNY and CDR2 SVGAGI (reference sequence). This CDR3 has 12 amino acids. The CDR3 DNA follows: TGTGCCAGCAGTCATCGGGACGGGGAGCTGTTTTTT. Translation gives CASSHRDGELFF.

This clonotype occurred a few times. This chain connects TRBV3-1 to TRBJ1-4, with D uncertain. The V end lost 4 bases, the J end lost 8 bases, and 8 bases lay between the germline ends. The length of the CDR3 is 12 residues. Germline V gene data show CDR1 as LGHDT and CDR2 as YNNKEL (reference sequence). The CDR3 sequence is CASSLQREKLFF. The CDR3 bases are TGTGCCAGCAGCCTTCAGAGGGAAAAACTGTTTTTT.

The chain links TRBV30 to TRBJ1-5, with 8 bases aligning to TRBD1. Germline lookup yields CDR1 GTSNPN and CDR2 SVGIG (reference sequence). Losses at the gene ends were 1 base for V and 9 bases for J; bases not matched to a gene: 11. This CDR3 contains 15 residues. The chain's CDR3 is CAWSGMVAGGWPQHF. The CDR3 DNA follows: TGTGCCTGGAGTGGTATGGTTGCAGGGGGCTGGCCCCAGCATTTT.